This is a list of T cell receptor beta chains from one sample in a study of blood T cell repertoires in COVID-19. Profiled with immunoSEQ multiplex PCR; TCRdb holds only in-frame clones, not every one. The sample includes 200,000 to 250,000 clones, roughly nine tenths seen only once; the top ten take 3% to 3.5%. The source material was PBMCs or T cells enriched from blood (not recorded which). The origin of the receptors is a woman aged 45-65 years in a cohort exposed to, infected with or recovered from COVID-19 (not recorded which). CDR3s include the opening cysteine and the closing phenylalanine or tryptophan. The D gene is left open where the match is weak. Size values are once, few and many counts, or a class for expanded clones, and some rows have none.

clone_size d_call j_call v_call cdr3_nt cdr3_aa
NA TRBD2 TRBJ2-1 TRBV11-2 TGTGCCAGCAGCTTATTAGGTAGCGGGGGCTACAATGAGCAGTTCTTC CASSLLGSGGYNEQFF
NA TRBD1 TRBJ1-5 TRBV4-1 TGCGCCAGCAGCCAAGAGGGACAGAAGAATCAGCCCCAGCATTTT CASSQEGQKNQPQHF
once TRBD2 TRBJ2-5 TRBV4-3 TGCGCCAGCAGCCAAGATGGCGGGGGGCCCCCCGTCCAAGAGACCCAGTACTTC CASSQDGGGPPVQETQYF
NA TRBD1 TRBJ2-1 TRBV7-3 TGTGCCAGCAGCTTAAATGACAGGGACAATGAGCAGTTCTTC CASSLNDRDNEQFF
NA NA TRBJ1-4 TRBV5-1 TGCGCCAGCAGCCCACGGTCTGCAACTAATGAAAAACTGTTTTTT CASSPRSATNEKLFF
NA NA TRBJ1-2 TRBV4-3 TGCGCCAGCAGGCGTAGTCCGACAGCACTCTATGGCTACACCTTC CASRRSPTALYGYTF
NA TRBD1 TRBJ1-2 TRBV28 TGTGCCAGCAGTTTTAAAGACAGGGCGATCGGAGGCTACACCTTC CASSFKDRAIGGYTF
NA TRBD1 TRBJ2-7 TRBV5-5 TGTGCCAGCAACCGGGACAGCTACGAGCAGTACTTC CASNRDSYEQYF
NA TRBD2 TRBJ2-2 TRBV2 TGTGCCAGCAGTGCCCAAAGGCGGCTAGCGGGGGGGAACACCGGGGAGCTGTTTTTT CASSAQRRLAGGNTGELFF
NA TRBD1 TRBJ2-3 TRBV19 TGTGCCAGTAGTCCCGGGACAGGGGACCCCACAGATACTAGCACAGATACGCAGTATTTT CASSPGTGDPTDTSTDTQYF
NA NA TRBJ1-5 TRBV20-1 TGCAGTGCTGAACAACAGCCCCAGCATTTT CSAEQQPQHF
NA NA TRBJ2-7 TRBV3-1/TRBV3-2 TGTGCCAGCAGCCGCGGAGTTGCATGGCAGTACTTC CASSRGVAWQYF
NA TRBD1 TRBJ2-7 TRBV28 TGTGCCAGCAGTTTATATCTGGGACAGGGACCCTACGAGCAGTACTTC CASSLYLGQGPYEQYF
NA NA TRBJ1-5 TRBV28 TGTGCCAGCAGACAACAGGGAGGGATTGACCATAGCAATCAGCCCCAGCATTTT CASRQQGGIDHSNQPQHF
NA TRBD1 TRBJ2-7 TRBV7-2 TGTGCCAGCAGCTTAGCTGGGACAGTCGGTGGTCTCTTGGAGCAGTACTTC CASSLAGTVGGLLEQYF
NA NA TRBJ2-2 TRBV10-1 TGCGCCAGCAGTGAGGGGGCCGCTACCGGGGAGCTGTTTTTT CASSEGAATGELFF
NA TRBD1 TRBJ1-1 TRBV3-1/TRBV3-2 TGTGCCAGCAGCCAGGCGGGACAGGGGAACACTGAAGCTTTCTTT CASSQAGQGNTEAFF
NA TRBD1 TRBJ1-2 TRBV5-1 TGCGCCAGCAGCTTGGTTCAGGGGGCTCGGGGCTACACCTTC CASSLVQGARGYTF
once NA TRBJ2-3 TRBV5-1 TGCGCCAGCAGCTTGGGCGCGGGGAGAGAGGCAGATACGCAGTATTTT CASSLGAGREADTQYF
NA NA TRBJ1-6 TRBV3-1/TRBV3-2 TGTGCCAGCAGCCAGGCCGGGGTTTCACCCCTCCACTTT CASSQAGVSPLHF